These T cell receptor beta chains were read from a single sample in a study of breast tumors, draining lymph nodes, adjacent tissues. TCRdb recomputed calls from the multiplex PCR reads with MiXCR, one row per CDR3 protein. Of around 130,000 distinct CDR3 sequences listed, approximately 20% were seen once; the top ten hold roughly 3.6%. The sequencing input was axillary lymph node tissue. Source of these receptors: a female donor with breast cancer. Some clones in this sample may be carry-over from other donors' samples. Both conserved end residues are part of each CDR3. D genes are given only for firm matches. Clone size is not always given. Where it is, it says once, few, many or a class for expanded clones.

TRBV11-2,17,many,TRBJ2-3,TRBD2,CASRLVASGSTADTQYF,TGTGCCAGCAGACTAGTGGCTAGCGGGAGTACGGCAGATACGCAGTATTTT
TRBV20-1,15,many,TRBJ2-7,NA,CSASGRWADQLEQYF,TGCAGTGCTAGTGGACGGTGGGCAGACCAGCTCGAGCAGTACTTC
TRBV18,16,NA,TRBJ2-7,TRBD2,CASSPPLLAGSYEQYF,TGTGCCAGCTCACCACCGTTACTAGCGGGATCCTACGAGCAGTACTTC
TRBV6-1,15,NA,TRBJ2-1,TRBD1,CASSPRGRTYNERFF,TGTGCCAGCAGTCCCAGGGGGAGAACCTACAATGAGCGGTTCTTC
TRBV20-1,14,many,TRBJ1-5,TRBD1,CSARQGAGYQPQHF,TGCAGTGCAAGACAGGGGGCAGGGTATCAGCCCCAGCATTTT
TRBV15,15,many,TRBJ1-4,NA,CATSRDRVGAEKLFF,TGTGCCACCAGCAGAGATCGGGTAGGGGCTGAAAAACTGTTTTTT
TRBV11-1,14,NA,TRBJ2-2,NA,CASSLQGTAGGLFF,TGTGCCAGCAGCTTACAGGGGACAGCCGGGGGGCTGTTTTTT
TRBV3-1,14,many,TRBJ2-7,NA,CASRAGGQGGEQYF,TGTGCCAGCAGAGCTGGTGGGCAGGGCGGCGAGCAGTACTTC
TRBV20-1,16,many,TRBJ1-3,NA,CSASKTGYFDGNTIYF,TGCAGTGCTAGCAAAACAGGGTATTTTGATGGAAACACCATATATTTT
TRBV7-2,15,many,TRBJ1-2,NA,CASSPGPDSNYGYTF,TGTGCCAGCAGCCCCGGACCGGACAGTAACTATGGCTACACCTTC
TRBV11-2,20,NA,TRBJ2-2,TRBD1,CASSLVRQGAPYANTGELFF,TGTGCCAGCAGCTTAGTGCGACAGGGGGCGCCTTACGCGAACACCGGGGAGCTGTTTTTT
TRBV20-1,14,NA,TRBJ1-1,NA,CSARGAVMNTEAFF,TGCAGTGCTAGAGGGGCAGTAATGAACACTGAAGCTTTCTTT
TRBV14,13,few,TRBJ2-2,NA,CASSQQFTGELFF,TGTGCCAGCAGCCAACAATTCACCGGGGAGCTGTTTTTT
TRBV20-1,12,many,TRBJ1-2,NA,CSASGQTYGYTF,TGCAGTGCTAGCGGACAGACCTATGGCTACACCTTC
TRBV2,14,many,TRBJ1-6,NA,CASRITTTNSPLHF,TGTGCCAGCAGGATAACTACTACCAATTCACCCCTCCACTTT
TRBV20-1,13,many,TRBJ2-1,NA,CSALLDSHNEQFF,TGCAGTGCTTTACTAGACAGTCACAATGAGCAGTTCTTC
TRBV20-1,14,NA,TRBJ1-1,NA,CSARDRRQNTEAFF,TGCAGTGCTAGAGATCGTCGACAGAACACTGAAGCTTTCTTT
TRBV6-5,15,many,TRBJ2-7,NA,CASTGPSGRLYEQYF,TGTGCCAGCACTGGACCGTCAGGGAGGCTCTACGAGCAGTACTTC
TRBV10-3,15,many,TRBJ2-3,TRBD2,CATSGTSGGAHTQYF,TGTGCCACTTCCGGGACTAGTGGGGGGGCCCATACGCAGTATTTT
TRBV28,11,few,TRBJ2-1,NA,CASSLGHWQFF,TGTGCCAGCAGTTTAGGGCACTGGCAGTTCTTC
TRBV19,15,many,TRBJ2-5,TRBD2,CASSAGLAGVETQYF,TGTGCCAGTAGTGCGGGACTAGCGGGGGTCGAGACCCAGTACTTC
TRBV6-5,15,NA,TRBJ2-2,NA,CASSPRNKNTGELFF,TGTGCCAGCAGTCCCCGGAACAAGAACACCGGGGAGCTGTTTTTT
TRBV27,16,many,TRBJ2-7,TRBD2,CASSLVASGTGYEQYF,TGTGCCAGCAGTTTAGTGGCTAGCGGGACGGGGTACGAGCAGTACTTC
TRBV15,14,many,TRBJ2-1,NA,CATSSLTGHNEQFF,TGTGCCACCAGCTCGTTGACAGGCCACAATGAGCAGTTCTTC
TRBV2,14,many,TRBJ1-4,NA,CASRSRADNEKLFF,TGTGCCAGCCGGTCTCGGGCAGATAATGAAAAACTGTTTTTT
TRBV12-3/TRBV12-4,17,many,TRBJ2-3,NA,CASSLGSGTRLGDTQYF,TGTGCCAGCAGTTTGGGTTCTGGCACTAGATTGGGGGATACGCAGTATTTT
TRBV7-9,14,many,TRBJ1-2,TRBD1,CASSLGDRKYGYTF,TGTGCCAGCTCATTAGGGGACAGGAAATATGGCTACACCTTC
TRBV5-1,15,many,TRBJ2-3,TRBD2,CASSLGLAGADTQYF,TGCGCCAGCAGCTTGGGACTAGCGGGAGCAGATACGCAGTATTTT